This TCR beta chain appears in the sequencing data of a study of cytomegalovirus exposure and HLA in healthy donors (dated by TCRdb to about 2017). Some background on the complete study: An earlier analysis of some 500 of the donors reported approximately 270 Gb of sequence data and some 120 million unique TCR beta sequences from about 200 million T cells. All discovery cohort repertoires had been generated on a single sequencing platform. An earlier analysis of approximately 630 of the donors applied high-throughput TCR beta sequencing to assess whether each TCR beta V gene segment acted as functional or pseudogenic. In a later analysis, previously published TCR beta repertoires from 666 donors were re-analyzed and high-resolution HLA genotyping was added so that TCR occurrence patterns could be studied. HLA typing included class I and class II loci at four-digit resolution. Of the roughly 390 genotyped donors, about 84% fell in the genetic ancestry cluster associated with self-reported Caucasian donors. Approximately 310 gigabases of sequencing data and roughly 90 million unique TCR sequences were included in an early release covering about 700 HLA-typed donors. Donor age, sex, ethnicity and CMV serostatus were collected together with the repertoire data. The study profiled the T cell repertoires of approximately 700 subjects by immunosequencing and related them to cytomegalovirus serostatus. To predict cytomegalovirus infection status, the study brought together high-throughput TCR immunosequencing, statistical association of individual TCRs with disease status, and machine learning. In the later analysis, no new phenotypic data were used to find candidate immune exposures; instead, reliance was placed on TCR beta sequences and their occurrence across donors. Among 398 genotyped donors of the cohort, an average of about 240,000 unique TCR beta nucleotide sequences were sequenced per donor, 15% to 20% of them non-productive. Because of strong linkage in the cohort, roughly five DR-DQ haplotypes were treated as single units for association and clustering. The study aimed to test whether cataloging public T cell receptors could reveal signatures of past pathogen exposure. The number of donors typed differed by locus, with roughly 629-640 for A, B, C, DRB1 and DQB1, more than 500 for DQA1, some 570 for DPA1, and around 430 for DPB1. A later genetic analysis took genome-wide SNP genotypes for about three fifths of the 666 donors and used that subset as a discovery cohort. Besides the first cohort of 666 subjects, a separate validation cohort made up of 120 different subjects was used.

A note on this clone: No antigen is known for it. There are no base qualities to consult, and no much larger clone falls within one base.

In total, around 600 healthy bone marrow donors made up the cohort. All cohort members were sampled while nominally healthy, although unrecorded immune exposures were likely present. The donor tested CMV seropositive and was one of the 289 seropositive cohort members. Every donor gave a peripheral blood sample, and the peripheral blood mononuclear cells from that sample were used for TCR beta sequencing. The Qiagen DNeasy Blood Extraction Kit was used to extract genomic DNA from the blood cell samples. V has 5 bases trimmed and J has 7 bases trimmed; junction bases matching no gene number 5. There are 14 amino acids in the CDR3, from cysteine to phenylalanine inclusive. Only the CDR3 DNA is retained, 42 bases long and in frame from the first base. According to the germline V gene, CDR1 reads SGHTA and CDR2 reads FQGTGA. Beyond this particular receptor, the publication reports: Because some donors lacked HLA typing at each locus, the association tests relied only on the typed subset. Because counts were too low, about 15 rarely observed V segments, including chromosome 9 orphons, were left out of the earlier analysis of approximately 580 of the donors. The cohort was sequenced for TCR beta chains only, and without alpha or paired-chain data the features that could be detected were limited. Most TCR sequences were observed very rarely across donors, whereas some public TCRs were present in many individuals. In a later analysis, the rate of TCR association differed among HLA loci, with DRB1 alleles having the most associated TCRs and HLA-C alleles having the fewest. Specific HLA alleles were associated with roughly 16,000 TCR beta sequences at a false discovery rate of 0.05 in a later analysis. In vitro tests confirmed that a few of the cytomegalovirus-associated TCR beta chains recognize cytomegalovirus antigens. In an earlier analysis of approximately 600 of the donors, most TCR beta V segments were observed in productive rearrangements about 87% or about 30% of the time, broadly matching IMGT annotations. Linkage disequilibrium might explain the correlated functional status among segregating V segments, but an unknown experimental factor could not be ruled out. In a later analysis, several top co-occurrence clusters were reported to appear linked to parvovirus B19, influenza, CMV and Epstein-Barr virus. The sequencing pipeline was judged likely to have produced a cluster of highly shared sequence variants as a technical artifact. In the study, some 160 TCR beta chains were listed as associated with cytomegalovirus. Compared with equally common non-associated chains, HLA-associated TCR beta chains in a later analysis were more clonally expanded and had lower generation probabilities. The authors suggested that the approach could potentially be generalized to other disease states and immunological phenotypes. CMV serostatus was the only immune exposure information available for the cohort. Because the 87-base-pair reads could not distinguish some IMGT-functional V segments, including TRBV6-2 and TRBV6-3, those segments were excluded. V-gene and J-gene trimming of TCR beta chains was associated with a missense DCLRE1C variant in a later genetic analysis, and the association was replicated in an independent cohort. A further reported finding was that TCR beta sequences accurately predicted the HLA-A and HLA-B alleles for most subjects in the first cohort. Strong co-occurrence of HLA alleles, especially DR and DQ, made assigning TCR associations to individual alleles difficult. The classifier was reported to diagnose cytomegalovirus status with high specificity and sensitivity in both the original cohort and the validation cohort. Sequencing depth was assumed to be roughly uniform across donors in the presence/absence analyses, though that assumption may not hold. A later analysis found that most CMV-associated TCR beta chains appeared HLA-restricted, with HLA associations seemingly driven largely by CMV exposure. In a later genetic analysis, fewer N-insertions in productive TCRs were reported among donors in an Asian-associated ancestry cluster than the roughly 700-donor mean.

Libraries were constructed by the immunoSEQ multiplex PCR assay. For the multiplex PCR, a mixture combining 60 forward primers for TCR Vbeta segments and 13 reverse primers for TCR Jbeta segments was used. The CDR3 region of rearranged TCR beta genes was amplified from genomic DNA by a multiplex PCR assay. The Illumina HiSeq System was used to sequence the amplified TCR beta libraries as 87-base-pair reads. The authors processed their data as follows. A later analysis tallied around 87 million unique TCR beta chains across the 666 repertoires, and about 10 million of those chains were shared by two or more donors. A nearest-neighbor algorithm error-corrected the raw reads and collapsed the reads into unique sequences, merging closely related sequences to remove PCR and sequencing errors. To assign V, D and J gene segments, CDR3 sequences were aligned to IMGT reference sequences. Each retained sequence needed at least a six-nucleotide match to both a V gene segment and a J gene segment. A rearrangement was called productive if the CDR3 had no stop codons and remained in frame with V and J, and every other rearrangement was called non-productive. Following IMGT convention, CDR3 was defined as the stretch from the second conserved V-encoded cysteine to the conserved J-encoded phenylalanine. The earlier analysis of fewer than 750 of the donors excluded sequences that lacked an unambiguous match to a single V gene segment. In an earlier analysis of approximately 550 of the donors, V segments were called functional above 56.7% productive rearrangements and were called segregating when the between-donor standard deviation exceeded 5%. A statistical classification framework was built for diagnosing cytomegalovirus status from the catalog of TCR beta chain sequences. V and J gene assignment, in a later analysis, came from comparing TCR nucleotide sequences with IMGT/GENE-DB human TR gene sequences. In a later analysis, CDR3 sequences and most-parsimonious VDJ recombination scenarios were assigned using the TCRdist pipeline. In a later analysis, each TCR beta chain was defined by its CDR3 amino acid sequence together with its V-gene family, and reads lacking a unique V-gene family were excluded. To address suspected cross-contamination and a sequencing artifact, a later analysis removed approximately 600 highly shared, low-generation-probability nucleotide sequences. In a later analysis, a clonal expansion index was calculated for each public chain from normalized within-repertoire ranks of inferred template counts. In a later analysis, generation probabilities were computed with a VDJ recombination model fitted to out-of-frame rearrangements, and the resulting probabilities were checked against IGoR. A later analysis scored TCR-TCR, TCR-HLA and TCR-CMV co-occurrence with hypergeometric tests, applying a repertoire-size bias correction to TCR pairs. To estimate false discovery rates, a later analysis permuted the HLA or CMV assignments 20 times. A later analysis grouped co-occurring TCRs with DBSCAN, adding TCRdist sequence similarity when clustering within HLA-allele-positive subsets. Co-occurrence clustering excluded repertoires with fewer than 30,000 or more than 120,000 public chains, plus five with anomalous nucleotide sharing. Imported from immuneACCESS, the table was reduced by TCRdb to in-frame sequences with V and J called. These copies leave out some clones; in studies compared against another copy, an unresolved V gene accounts for under half, and the cause of the remainder is not known. Clonal size and the V and J genes are those of that table, whereas D and trimming came from the DNA. Here the sample has fewer than 40,000 clones; 55% to 80% occur a single time. The ten largest clonotypes hold 10% of the sample.

The origin of this receptor is a man in his forties in good health and CMV-seropositive. The sample taken for sequencing was PBMCs. The receptor chain draws on TRBV7-3 and TRBJ1-6, with TRBD1 matching 7 junction bases. The CDR3 region has the sequence CASSVGTENSPLHF. The nucleotide sequence is TGTGCCAGCAGCGTCGGGACAGAGAATTCACCCCTCCACTTT.